The clone carrying this T cell receptor (beta chain) appeared a single time. Random hexamers served to reverse transcribe roughly 0.5 to 1 ug RNA. TCRdb re-called the immunoSEQ multiplex PCR reads with MiXCR, one entry per CDR3 protein. This table holds approximately 100,000 distinct CDR3 sequences, about nine tenths found once. The sample is drawn from a study of CD8 T cells in Susac syndrome. CDR1 and CDR2 (germline): SGHAT, FQNNGV. Trimming removed 5 bases from V and 0 bases from J, with 7 bases in between. The CDR3 extends over 13 amino acids. This chain links TRBV11-2 with TRBJ1-1; D uncertain. The TCR originated in a human donor in good health. Sequences were obtained from CD4+ T cells from PBMCs. Written as DNA, the CDR3 is TGTGCCAGCAGCCCCACCATGAACACTGAAGCTTTCTTT. It encodes CASSPTMNTEAFF.